Included here is one T cell receptor beta chain sequence, with context. CDR1 is SGHVS, CDR2 FQNEAQ, per germline. The germline V and J ends were trimmed by 2 bases and 4 bases, with 9 bases remaining between them. This CDR3 comprises 14 residues. Using immunoSEQ multiplex PCR, the repertoire was profiled, and TCRdb retains in-frame clones only, with some absent. The sample holds approximately 68,000 clones, 65% to 85% seen once. The data are from a study of control samples from healthy donors and cancer patients. The chain combines TRBV7-8 with TRBJ2-1; D possibly matches TRBD1 or TRBD2 (5 bases each). The sequence was obtained from a man aged 55-75 years in good health. The sequencing sample was made of blood. The CDR3 bases are TGTGCCAGCAGCTTAAACGAGGGGTACAATGAGCAGTTCTTC. This gives the protein CASSLNEGYNEQFF.